Listed below are T cell receptor beta chains from one sample, sequenced in a study of CD8 T cells in Susac syndrome. TCRdb analysed the immunoSEQ multiplex PCR reads with MiXCR anew, one entry per CDR3 protein. The sample carries a few hundred thousand distinct CDR3 sequences, about 85% recorded once. Sequencing was performed on CD8+ T cells from PBMCs. The source of these receptors is a human donor with multiple sclerosis. CDR3s include the opening cysteine and the closing phenylalanine or tryptophan. D genes are given only for firm matches. Part of the rows lack a size; the others show once, few, many or a class for expanded clones.

V gene,D gene,clone size,J gene,CDR3 protein,CDR3 DNA
TRBV9,-,-,TRBJ1-3,CASSYRKEGEGARGNTIYF,TGTGCCAGCAGCTACAGGAAGGAGGGAGAAGGGGCGCGTGGAAACACCATATATTTT
TRBV29-1,-,once,TRBJ2-2,CSVDSTGELFF,TGCAGCGTTGATAGCACCGGGGAGCTGTTTTTT
TRBV28,TRBD1,-,TRBJ2-7,CASSFRGTETYEQYF,TGTGCCAGCAGCTTTAGAGGGACAGAGACTTACGAGCAGTACTTC
TRBV7-9,TRBD2,-,TRBJ2-5,CASSSSLGRGRAQETQYF,TGTGCCAGCAGCTCCTCGCTTGGGCGCGGGAGGGCCCAAGAGACCCAGTACTTC
TRBV7-9,TRBD2,-,TRBJ2-2,CASSPRLAENTGELFF,TGTGCCAGCAGCCCGAGACTAGCGGAGAACACCGGGGAGCTGTTTTTT
TRBV6-5,-,few,TRBJ1-1,CASSYPGATEAFF,TGTGCCAGCAGTTACCCAGGGGCCACTGAAGCTTTCTTT
TRBV29-1,-,-,TRBJ2-3,CSVDGGQRSTDTQYF,TGCAGCGTTGATGGGGGGCAGCGAAGCACAGATACGCAGTATTTT
TRBV13,TRBD2,-,TRBJ2-1,CASSTRSGSYNEQFF,TGTGCCAGCAGCACCCGAAGCGGGAGCTACAATGAGCAGTTCTTC
TRBV7-9,TRBD1,few,TRBJ1-5,CASSLVGQEKFFPGQPQHF,TGTGCCAGCAGCTTAGTGGGACAGGAAAAATTTTTTCCGGGACAGCCCCAGCATTTT
TRBV2,-,-,TRBJ2-1,CASSEATVSRLYNEQFF,TGTGCCAGCAGTGAAGCGACAGTGTCCCGGCTCTACAATGAGCAGTTCTTC
TRBV12-5,-,-,TRBJ1-2,CASGLSRGGYTF,TGTGCTAGTGGTTTGTCCCGGGGTGGCTACACCTTC
TRBV7-8,TRBD1,-,TRBJ2-7,CASSNPGQGAYEQYF,TGTGCCAGCAGCAATCCGGGACAGGGGGCCTACGAGCAGTACTTC
TRBV6-2/TRBV6-3,-,-,TRBJ2-1,CASSRLIGEKGYNEQFF,TGTGCCAGCAGTCGCCTTATAGGGGAGAAGGGGTACAATGAGCAGTTCTTC
TRBV5-4,-,-,TRBJ2-7,CASSPLGADEQYF,TGTGCCAGCAGCCCACTAGGGGCAGACGAGCAGTACTTC
TRBV27,-,-,TRBJ1-6,CASSFRDSPLHF,TGTGCCAGCAGTTTCAGGGATTCACCCCTCCACTTT
TRBV5-4,TRBD1,-,TRBJ2-7,CASSPVGRQGALEQYF,TGTGCCAGCAGCCCCGTTGGGAGACAGGGTGCGTTAGAGCAGTACTTC
TRBV23-1,-,-,TRBJ1-1,CASGGGRGPAFF,TGCGCCAGCGGAGGGGGGAGGGGCCCAGCTTTCTTT
TRBV19,-,-,TRBJ2-7,CASSILPSTGNIVYEQYF,TGTGCCAGTAGTATCCTCCCCTCTACAGGGAATATAGTATACGAGCAGTACTTC
TRBV7-9,-,-,TRBJ1-1,CASSPPWTENTEAFF,TGTGCCAGCAGCCCGCCTTGGACTGAGAACACTGAAGCTTTCTTT
TRBV5-6,TRBD2,-,TRBJ2-7,CASSSPGLAGVSYEQYF,TGTGCCAGCAGCTCACCGGGACTAGCGGGAGTGTCCTACGAGCAGTACTTC
TRBV3-1,-,-,TRBJ2-7,CASSPAGVPTTEQYF,TGTGCCAGCAGCCCCGCTGGGGTACCTACGACCGAGCAGTACTTC
TRBV30,TRBD2,-,TRBJ2-2,CAWSLAYGELFF,TGTGCCTGGTCACTAGCGTATGGGGAGCTGTTTTTT
TRBV27,TRBD2,once,TRBJ2-1,CASTSPGTSGWGNEQFF,TGTGCCAGCACCTCCCCCGGGACTAGCGGTTGGGGGAATGAGCAGTTCTTC
TRBV20-1,-,-,TRBJ2-1,CSARDRFENMGDEQFF,TGCAGTGCTAGAGATAGATTTGAAAATATGGGCGATGAGCAGTTCTTC
TRBV5-6,-,few,TRBJ2-1,CASSLLAGLYNEQFF,TGTGCCAGCAGCTTGTTGGCGGGTCTATACAATGAGCAGTTCTTC
TRBV27,-,-,TRBJ2-7,CASSISTGTVSYEQYF,TGTGCCAGCAGTATAAGCACCGGGACGGTTTCCTACGAGCAGTACTTC
TRBV11-2,TRBD2,once,TRBJ2-7,CASSLGGRAVHEQYF,TGTGCCAGCAGCTTGGGAGGGAGGGCCGTCCACGAGCAGTACTTC
TRBV2,-,-,TRBJ2-7,CASSVKGYEQYF,TGTGCCAGCAGTGTGAAGGGCTACGAGCAGTACTTC
TRBV27,-,-,TRBJ1-2,CASSPPGGYGYTF,TGTGCCAGCAGTCCCCCGGGAGGGTATGGCTACACCTTC
TRBV23-1,TRBD2,once,TRBJ2-3,CASVGEGGPGGDWADTQYF,TGCGCCAGCGTCGGCGAGGGAGGGCCGGGGGGAGATTGGGCAGATACGCAGTATTTT
TRBV2,-,-,TRBJ2-1,CATQDRNEQFF,TGTGCCACCCAGGATCGCAATGAGCAGTTCTTC
TRBV27,-,-,TRBJ2-2,CASSILSPGELFF,TGTGCCAGCAGTATCCTCTCCCCCGGGGAGCTGTTTTTT
TRBV5-6,-,-,TRBJ2-7,CASSLDGRRSSYEQYF,TGTGCCAGCAGCTTGGATGGCAGGCGATCCTCCTACGAGCAGTACTTC
TRBV10-3,-,-,TRBJ1-1,CAISDGLRGTEAFF,TGTGCCATCAGTGACGGGCTACGGGGCACTGAAGCTTTCTTT
TRBV7-6,-,-,TRBJ2-3,CASSLRSGEGLTDTQYF,TGTGCCAGCAGCCTAAGGAGCGGAGAGGGCCTTACAGATACGCAGTATTTT
TRBV28,-,-,TRBJ2-5,CASSSRGSQETQYF,TGTGCCAGCAGTTCCCGGGGTAGCCAAGAGACCCAGTACTTC
TRBV19,-,-,TRBJ2-1,CASSIDGGLNNEQFF,TGTGCCAGTAGTATAGATGGGGGCCTGAACAATGAGCAGTTCTTC
TRBV5-4,-,-,TRBJ2-1,CASSFDELNPSYNEQFF,TGTGCCAGCAGCTTTGACGAACTCAACCCAAGTTACAATGAGCAGTTCTTC
TRBV7-9,TRBD2,-,TRBJ2-5,CASSSLARLAGDGETQYF,TGTGCCAGCAGCTCTCTCGCCCGACTAGCGGGAGACGGAGAGACCCAGTACTTC
TRBV5-6,-,-,TRBJ2-3,CASSLIGPDTQYF,TGTGCCAGCAGCTTGATCGGCCCGGATACGCAGTATTTT
TRBV12-3/TRBV12-4,-,once,TRBJ2-1,CASNLGTRYNEQFF,TGTGCCAGCAATCTCGGGACCCGATACAATGAGCAGTTCTTC
TRBV29-1,-,-,TRBJ2-7,CSVGAGYEQYF,TGCAGCGTTGGGGCAGGGTACGAGCAGTACTTC
TRBV5-6,-,-,TRBJ2-2,CASSAGVGELFF,TGTGCCAGCAGCGCCGGAGTAGGGGAGCTGTTTTTT
TRBV10-3,-,-,TRBJ1-2,CAISESKGQGPSYGYTF,TGTGCCATCAGTGAGTCGAAAGGTCAGGGGCCCAGCTATGGCTACACCTTC
TRBV27,-,few,TRBJ2-2,CASSQAGELFF,TGTGCCAGCAGCCAGGCCGGGGAGCTGTTTTTT
TRBV23-1,-,-,TRBJ1-3,CASPRLESSSGNTIYF,TGCGCCAGCCCCCGGTTGGAGTCGAGCTCTGGAAACACCATATATTTT